One sample yielded the 10 T cell receptor beta chains listed below, sequenced in a study of cytomegalovirus exposure and HLA in healthy donors. PCR involved 60 Vbeta and 13 Jbeta primers. Here immunoSEQ multiplex PCR was the method, and the copy in TCRdb shows in-frame clones only, minus some. Its listing shows some 150,000 clones. The material sequenced was PBMCs. The receptor set was obtained from a woman aged 18-29 years in good health and CMV-seronegative.

The chain carries TRBV30 and TRBJ1-4, with D unclear. With 0 bases removed from V and 8 bases from J, the gap between germline ends came to 7 bases. The CDR3 loop spans 12 amino acids. Germline V gene lookup returns CDR1 GTSNPN and CDR2 SVGIG (reference sequence). For the CDR3, the DNA is TGTGCCTGGAGTGTCACCCGGGAAAAACTGTTTTTT. Translating it yields CAWSVTREKLFF.

The chain couples TRBV7-2 to TRBJ1-3, with 11 bases that match TRBD1. Germline trimming cut 2 bases from V and 7 bases from J; bases unmatched to any gene: 7. CDR1 SGHTA and CDR2 FQGNSA come from the germline V gene. This CDR3 contains 16 residues. Here the CDR3 reads CASSLMSDRGLNTIYF. DNA for the CDR3: TGTGCCAGCAGCTTAATGTCGGACAGGGGGCTGAACACCATATATTTT.

The V call is TRBV5-1, the J call TRBJ2-7; 14 nucleotides line up with TRBD2. Germline CDR1 reads SGHRS; CDR2 reads YFSETQ. This CDR3 is 18 amino acids long. The V segment lost 1 base and the J segment 3 bases; nucleotides outside the gene matches: 9. The CDR3, as DNA: TGCGCCAGCAGCTTGTGGGCCGGGACTAGCGGGGGCTTCTACGAGCAGTACTTC. Translating gives CASSLWAGTSGGFYEQYF.

V usage is TRBV6-1 and J usage is TRBJ1-2; no reliable D call. CDR3 length: 14 amino acids. The germline V gene has CDR1 MNHNS and CDR2 SASEGT. Trimming removed 1 base from V and 3 bases from J, with 9 bases in between. The CDR3 nucleotides read TGTGCCAGCAGTGAAGGGAAGGGAGACTATGGCTACACCTTC. Amino acid sequence: CASSEGKGDYGYTF.

V gene TRBV9 combines with J gene TRBJ1-1, with a possible D match to TRBD1 (5 bases). The CDR3 runs 13 residues. Germline-derived CDR1 and CDR2 are SGDLS and YYNGEE. The V end was cut by 7 bases, the J end by 3 bases, with 13 bases between. CDR3 in amino acids: CASARDLDTEAFF. The CDR3 DNA reads as TGTGCCAGCGCCCGGGACTTGGACACTGAAGCTTTCTTT.

Points on this clone: An end of the junction does not agree with germline; a read error may underlie this. This chain joins TRBV7-7 and TRBJ2-5; D is perhaps TRBD2 (5 bases). In germline, CDR1 is SSHAT, CDR2 FNYEAQ (reference sequence). The CDR3 runs 15 residues. For the CDR3, the DNA is TGTGCTAGCAGCTTAAACGCCGGGGTCCAAGAGACCCAGTACTTC. Protein product: CASSLNAGVQETQYF.

The V gene is TRBV5-1, the J gene TRBJ1-1; the D is unclear. Trimming shortened V by 0 bases and J by 7 bases, and 13 bases separated the two germline ends. The CDR3 consists of 14 residues. Germline CDR1 reads SGHRS; CDR2 reads YFSETQ. The DNA of the CDR3 is TGCGCCAGCAGCTTGGGGAGCAGTTCGAGTGAAGCTTTCTTT. The encoded protein is CASSLGSSSSEAFF.

The rearrangement links TRBV19 to TRBJ2-5; 10 bases map to TRBD1. This CDR3 has 13 residues. Germline trimming cut 8 bases from V and 4 bases from J; bases unmatched to any gene: 4. Germline CDR1 LNHDA, CDR2 SQIVND (reference sequence). The chain's CDR3 is CASRDRGRETQYF. The CDR3 nucleotides read TGTGCCAGTCGTGACAGGGGGCGAGAGACCCAGTACTTC.

The CDR3 loop is CASSRNRDRGPISGNTIYF. The DNA of the CDR3 is TGCGCCAGCAGCCGCAACCGGGACAGGGGACCGATTTCTGGAAACACCATATATTTT. This chain joins TRBV4-3 and TRBJ1-3; 10 bases fit TRBD1. The CDR3 runs 19 residues. The V and J ends lost 4 bases and 1 base, in that order; junction bases with no gene match: 13. Germline lookup yields CDR1 LGHNA and CDR2 YSLEER.

The chain couples TRBV29-1 to TRBJ2-4; D not certain. Germline V gene sequence: CDR1 SQVTM, CDR2 ANQGSEA. This CDR3 comprises 13 residues. V gave up 0 bases and J gave up 4 bases, with 7 bases separating them. In DNA form, the CDR3 reads TGCAGCGTTGAAGATGTAGTAAAAAACATTCAGTACTTC. It specifies CSVEDVVKNIQYF.